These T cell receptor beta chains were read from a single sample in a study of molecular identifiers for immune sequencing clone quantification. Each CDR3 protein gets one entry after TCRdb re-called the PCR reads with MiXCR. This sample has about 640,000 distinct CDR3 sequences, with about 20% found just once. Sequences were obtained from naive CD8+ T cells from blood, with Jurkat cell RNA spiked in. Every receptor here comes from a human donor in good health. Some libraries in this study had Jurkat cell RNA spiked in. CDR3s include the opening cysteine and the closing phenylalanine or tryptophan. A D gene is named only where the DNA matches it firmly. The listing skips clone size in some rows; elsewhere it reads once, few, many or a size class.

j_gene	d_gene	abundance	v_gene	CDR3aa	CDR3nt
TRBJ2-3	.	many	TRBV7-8	CASSLAIAGTDTQYF	TGTGCCAGCAGCTTAGCTATAGCGGGCACAGATACGCAGTATTTT
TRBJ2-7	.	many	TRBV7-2	CASSRTTLGYEQYF	TGTGCCAGCAGCCGGACTACCCTCGGATACGAGCAGTACTTC
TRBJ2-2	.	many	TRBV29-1	CSVGSGELFF	TGCAGCGTTGGATCCGGGGAGCTGTTTTTT
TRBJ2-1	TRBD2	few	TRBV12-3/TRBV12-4	CASSGGGREQFF	TGTGCCAGCAGTGGCGGGGGGAGGGAGCAGTTCTTC
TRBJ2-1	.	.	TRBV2	CASTPEGITYNEQFF	TGTGCCAGCACCCCCGAGGGGATCACTTACAATGAGCAGTTCTTC
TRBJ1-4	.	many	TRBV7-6	CASSFSGAELFF	TGTGCCAGCAGCTTCTCCGGGGCCGAACTGTTTTTT
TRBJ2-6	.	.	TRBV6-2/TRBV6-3	CASSYGKVTSSGANVLTF	TGTGCCAGCAGTTACGGAAAAGTCACAAGCTCTGGGGCCAACGTCCTGACTTTC
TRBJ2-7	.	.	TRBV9	CASSVAGLSSYEQYF	TGTGCCAGCAGCGTAGCAGGGCTGAGCTCCTACGAGCAGTACTTC
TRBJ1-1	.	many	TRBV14	CASSQDSAGLNTEAFF	TGTGCCAGCAGCCAAGATTCGGCAGGCTTGAACACTGAAGCTTTCTTT
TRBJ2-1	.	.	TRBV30	CAWSPGTGSYNEQFF	TGTGCCTGGAGCCCCGGGACGGGGTCCTACAATGAGCAGTTCTTC
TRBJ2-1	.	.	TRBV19	CASSIGGRGSPNEQFF	TGTGCCAGTAGTATAGGAGGAAGGGGTTCACCCAATGAGCAGTTCTTC
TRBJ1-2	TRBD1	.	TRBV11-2	CASIANRGMGYTF	TGTGCCAGCATCGCGAACAGGGGGATGGGCTACACCTTC
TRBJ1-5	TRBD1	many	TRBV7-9	CASSPDRGNQPQHF	TGTGCCAGCAGTCCGGACAGGGGAAATCAGCCCCAGCATTTT
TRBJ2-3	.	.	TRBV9	CASSVSWDMGTQYF	TGTGCCAGCAGCGTAAGCTGGGATATGGGTACGCAGTATTTT
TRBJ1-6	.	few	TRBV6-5	CASSPREPGLKSSYNSPLHF	TGTGCCAGCAGTCCAAGAGAACCGGGACTCAAGAGCTCCTATAATTCACCCCTCCACTTT
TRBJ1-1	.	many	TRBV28	CASSPGRREAFF	TGTGCCAGCAGCCCGGGACGGAGAGAAGCTTTCTTT
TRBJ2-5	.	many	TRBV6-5	CASSYGLRLGRWTQYF	TGTGCCAGCAGTTACGGTTTACGACTGGGGCGGTGGACCCAGTACTTC
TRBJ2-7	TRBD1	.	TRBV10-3	CAISGGQVAPYEQYF	TGTGCCATCAGTGGAGGACAGGTAGCCCCCTACGAGCAGTACTTC
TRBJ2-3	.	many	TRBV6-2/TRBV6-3	CASSRGSDTQYF	TGTGCCAGCAGCCGGGGGTCAGATACGCAGTATTTT
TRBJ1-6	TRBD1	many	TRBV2	CASTGTGYNSPLHF	TGTGCCAGCACCGGGACAGGGTATAATTCACCCCTCCACTTT
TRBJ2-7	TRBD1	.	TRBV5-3	CASSEDRVRSYEQYF	TGTGCCAGCAGCGAAGACAGGGTACGGTCCTACGAGCAGTACTTC
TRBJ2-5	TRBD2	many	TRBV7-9	CASSLGLAGPQETQYF	TGTGCCAGCAGCTTAGGGCTAGCGGGACCTCAAGAGACCCAGTACTTC
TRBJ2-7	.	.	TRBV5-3	CAAPRGRVSYEQYF	TGTGCCGCCCCGCGAGGCAGGGTATCCTACGAGCAGTACTTC
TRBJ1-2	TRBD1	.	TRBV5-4	CASSTTGVGYGCTF	TGTGCCAGCAGCACGACAGGGGTCGGCTATGGCTGCACCTTC
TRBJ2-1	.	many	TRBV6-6	CASSPGTLNEQFF	TGTGCCAGCAGCCCCGGGACACTTAATGAGCAGTTCTTC
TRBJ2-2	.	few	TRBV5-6	CASSMRGWQGGTGELFF	TGTGCCAGCAGCATGAGAGGGTGGCAGGGAGGCACCGGGGAGCTGTTTTTT
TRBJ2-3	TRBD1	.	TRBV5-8	CASSLGQGGDF	TGTGCCAGCAGCTTGGGACAGGGTGGGGATTTT
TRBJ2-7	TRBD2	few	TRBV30	CAWRVMGEGRSYEQYF	TGTGCCTGGAGAGTAATGGGGGAGGGCCGGTCCTACGAGCAGTACTTC
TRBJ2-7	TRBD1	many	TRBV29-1	CSVRPGTVTYEQYF	TGCAGCGTCCGCCCAGGGACAGTTACCTACGAGCAGTACTTC